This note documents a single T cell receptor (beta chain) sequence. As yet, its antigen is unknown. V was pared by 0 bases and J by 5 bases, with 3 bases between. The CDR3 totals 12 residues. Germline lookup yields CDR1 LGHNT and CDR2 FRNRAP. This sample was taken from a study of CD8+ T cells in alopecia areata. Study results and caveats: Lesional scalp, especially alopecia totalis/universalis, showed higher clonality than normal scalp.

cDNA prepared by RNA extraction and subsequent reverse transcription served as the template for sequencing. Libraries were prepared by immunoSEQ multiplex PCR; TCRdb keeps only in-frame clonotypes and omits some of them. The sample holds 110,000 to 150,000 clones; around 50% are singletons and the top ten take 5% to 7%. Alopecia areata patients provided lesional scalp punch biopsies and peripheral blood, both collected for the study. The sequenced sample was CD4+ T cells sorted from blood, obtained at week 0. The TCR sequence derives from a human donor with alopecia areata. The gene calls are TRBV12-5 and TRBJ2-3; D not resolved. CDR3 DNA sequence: TGTGCTAGTGGTTTGGTAGTAGATACGCAGTATTTT. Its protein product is CASGLVVDTQYF.